The 32 T cell receptor beta chains reported below all come from one sample, sequenced in a study of T-cell memory formation after mild COVID-19 (dated by TCRdb to about 2021). Preparation of the library involved 5' RACE. For sequencing, an Illumina NovaSeq 6000 was employed. TCRdb redid the processing of the public reads, applying fastp at Q25 and MiXCR, and retained in-frame beta chains. Merged by CDR3 protein, the rows form single entries marked with the most common genes and DNA. Here the sample has 35,000 to 50,000 distinct CDR3 sequences; roughly 9.8% occur a single time. The ten largest clones add up to approximately 12% of the sample. The source material was PBMCs or a T cell subset sorted from them (not recorded which). The receptor source for this set is an adult woman who had mild COVID-19 (a few samples of this study predate the infection). The sample titles of this study are shuffled in the database, so cell type and time point are left out; the donor was told from shared clones.

Regarding this clonotype: Lacking the conserved final phenylalanine or tryptophan, this CDR3 likely reflects a read error. The rearrangement uses TRBV5-1 and TRBJ2-3; TRBD2 is a possible D gene (6 bases). Germline values: CDR1 SGHRS, CDR2 YFSETQ. V lost 1 base and J lost 7, with 13 bases in between. The CDR3 is 14 residues long. CDR3: CASSLTGSGNTQYS. In DNA form, the CDR3 reads TGCGCCAGCAGCTTGACCGGGAGTGGGAATACGCAGTATTCT.

This clonotype was found many times. This sequence joins TRBV7-9 and TRBJ1-1, with D perhaps TRBD1 (5 bases). V was cut by 4 bases and J by 8 bases, with 17 bases left in between. Germline CDR1 is SEHNR and CDR2 is FQNEAQ (reference sequence). CDR3 length: 14 residues. In DNA, the CDR3 is TGTGCCAGCAGCTCTACCGACAGCAACCTAGAAGCTTTCTTT. Translating it yields CASSSTDSNLEAFF.

This clonotype has a count of ten or more. The chain has TRBV12-3 or TRBV12-4 and TRBJ2-5, with no clear D. With 4 bases removed from V and 5 bases from J, the gap between germline ends came to 11 bases. There are 13 residues in the CDR3. DNA for the CDR3: TGTGCCAGCAGTTCCACGGTTGAGGAGACCCAGTACTTC. Encoded protein: CASSSTVEETQYF.

This chain joins TRBV5-5 and TRBJ2-6; no clear D gene. CDR1 is SGHKS and CDR2 is YYEKEE in the germline V gene (reference sequence). The CDR3 runs 17 residues. V lost 0 bases, J lost 0 bases, and 10 bases lay in between. The CDR3 spells CASSLEQLSSGANVLTF. For the CDR3, the DNA is TGTGCCAGCAGCTTGGAGCAGTTGAGCTCTGGGGCCAACGTCCTGACTTTC.

In this sample, this clonotype turned up many times. The chain employs TRBV7-2 and TRBJ2-4, with TRBD1 matching over 7 bases. Trimming removed 4 bases from V and 3 bases from J; junction bases left unmatched: 9. Germline-derived CDR1 and CDR2 are SGHTA and FQGNSA. The CDR3 has 16 residues. The CDR3 loop is CASSSRQGLGKNIQYF. CDR3 DNA: TGTGCCAGCAGCTCGAGACAGGGCCTCGGCAAAAACATTCAGTACTTC. Drawing the rest from reference TRBV7-2 and TRBJ2-4, the complete variable domain is GAGVSQSPSNKVTEKGKDVELRCDPISGHTALYWYRQSLGQGLEFLIYFQGNSAPDKSGLPSDRFSAERTGGSVSTLTIQRTQQEDSAVYLCASSSRQGLGKNIQYFGAGTRLSVL.

This clonotype was detected ten times or more. V usage is TRBV6-1 and J usage is TRBJ2-7; 9 bases line up with TRBD1. Germline loops: CDR1 MNHNS, CDR2 SASEGT. The ends lost 1 base at V and 6 bases at J; junction bases unmatched: 7. The length of the CDR3 is 15 residues. The CDR3 spells CASSEETGGPTEQYF. CDR3 bases: TGTGCCAGCAGTGAAGAGACAGGGGGACCGACCGAGCAGTACTTC.

The chain employs TRBV2 and TRBJ2-3; D gene ambiguous. The CDR3 consists of 14 residues. V was pared by 1 base and J by 6 bases, with 11 bases between. The germline V gene has CDR1 SNHLY and CDR2 FYNNEI. The CDR3 is CASSEVPGWDTQYF. In DNA form, the CDR3 reads TGTGCCAGCAGTGAAGTGCCAGGATGGGATACGCAGTATTTT.

This chain uses TRBV6-6 with TRBJ1-6; 8 bases match TRBD1. The length of the CDR3 is 17 residues. The germline gives CDR1 MNHNY, CDR2 SVGAGI (reference sequence). Trimming at V came to 6 bases and at J to 0 bases, leaving 7 bases not matched to a gene. CDR3 loop: CASRTGVGSSYNSPLHF. CDR3 coding DNA: TGTGCCAGCAGGACAGGGGTGGGAAGCTCCTATAATTCACCCCTCCACTTT.

V usage is TRBV5-4 and J usage is TRBJ1-4; D remains unclear. Germline CDR1 is SGHNT and CDR2 is YYREEE (reference sequence). The CDR3 spans 12 residues. Trimming shortened V by 0 bases and J by 7 bases, and 4 bases separated the two germline ends. The DNA for the CDR3 is TGTGCCAGCAGCTTGGCCGGTGAAAAACTGTTTTTT. The encoded protein is CASSLAGEKLFF.

In this sample, this clonotype turned up many times. The chain recombines TRBV12-3 or TRBV12-4 with TRBJ2-3, with D possibly being TRBD2 (6 bases). This CDR3 is 15 amino acids long. V was trimmed by 3 bases and J by 0 bases, leaving 10 bases between them. CDR3 residues: CASSFYSGSTDTQYF. Written as DNA, the CDR3 is TGTGCCAGCAGTTTCTATAGCGGAAGCACAGATACGCAGTATTTT.

This clonotype was detected a few times. The chain uses TRBV9 and TRBJ1-5; unclear D gene. Between the trimmed V and J ends, which lost 0 bases and 1 base, there was a span of 2 bases. CDR3 size: 13 residues. The germline CDR1 and CDR2 sequences are SGDLS and YYNGEE. As DNA, the CDR3 is TGTGCCAGCAGCGTAGGAAGCAATCAGCCCCAGCATTTT. Translating gives CASSVGSNQPQHF.

There are a few counts of this clonotype. The chain recombines TRBV7-9 with TRBJ2-3; D may be TRBD1 or TRBD2 (5 bases each). V was clipped by 6 bases and J by 3 bases, with 13 bases between them. CDR3 length: 14 residues. CDR1 is SEHNR and CDR2 is FQNEAQ in the germline V gene (reference sequence). The CDR3 nucleotides are TGTGCCAGCAGGCGAGGGCAGGGAACAGATACGCAGTATTTT. Its protein is CASRRGQGTDTQYF.

This clonotype was counted ten times or more. This chain uses TRBV15 with TRBJ2-1; 10 bases align to TRBD2. With 1 base clipped from V and 4 bases from J, the junction kept 1 base outside the gene matches. The CDR3 covers 15 residues. Germline-derived CDR1 and CDR2 are LNHNV and YYDKDF (reference sequence). The DNA of the CDR3 is TGTGCCACCAGCAGAGTGACTAGCGGGTACAATGAGCAGTTCTTC. This gives the protein CATSRVTSGYNEQFF.

J is TRBJ2-7 and V is TRBV15; D may be TRBD1 or TRBD2 (5 bases each). The length of the CDR3 is 14 residues. Germline V CDR1 and CDR2: LNHNV, YYDKDF (reference sequence). V lost 0 bases and J lost 9, with 15 bases in between. The chain's CDR3 is CATSRDRGTERQYF. As DNA, the CDR3 is TGTGCCACCAGCAGAGATCGGGGCACGGAGAGGCAGTACTTC.

This clonotype was seen a few times. The chain is built from TRBV5-1 and TRBJ1-1; D is possibly TRBD1 (5 bases). Trimming shortened V by 4 bases and J by 8 bases, and 15 bases separated the two germline ends. CDR3 size: 13 residues. From germline, CDR1 is SGHRS and CDR2 YFSETQ. The CDR3 loop reads CASSPGGIQEAFF. The DNA for the CDR3 is TGCGCCAGCAGCCCCGGGGGGATCCAGGAAGCTTTCTTT.

V gene TRBV27 combines with J gene TRBJ1-2; a possible D gene is TRBD1 (6 bases). The germline V gene has CDR1 MNHEY and CDR2 SMNVEV (reference sequence). This CDR3 has 14 residues. The V and J ends lost 5 bases and 7 bases respectively, with 17 bases between them. In DNA form, the CDR3 reads TGTGCCAGCAGTCCGGGGGCAGGGTTAGGTGGCTACACCTTC. As protein: CASSPGAGLGGYTF.

At least ten counts were recorded for this clonotype. J is TRBJ2-5 and V is TRBV20-1; tentatively, D is TRBD1 (5 bases). Germline V lookup: CDR1 DFQATT, CDR2 SNEGSKA (reference sequence). This CDR3 has 15 amino acids. V lost 0 bases and J lost 1, with 12 bases in between. CDR3 nucleotide sequence: TGCAGTGCTAGAGAAAGAGCCAGGGCCCAAGAGACCCAGTACTTC. It translates to CSARERARAQETQYF.

This clonotype came up many times. The chain combines TRBV12-3 or TRBV12-4 with TRBJ2-2; D uncertain. This CDR3 region has 13 residues. The germline V and J ends were trimmed by 6 bases and 6 bases, with 11 bases remaining between them. CDR3 protein: CASSPGGAGELFF. CDR3 DNA: TGTGCCAGCAGCCCGGGCGGCGCCGGGGAGCTGTTTTTT.

The chain joins TRBV4-2 to TRBJ1-2; D is perhaps TRBD1 (6 bases). The V and J ends lost 1 base and 5 bases respectively, with 14 bases between them. In germline, CDR1 is LGHNA, CDR2 YNFKEQ. CDR3 length: 15 amino acids. CDR3 protein: CASSQVSGVTYGYTF. In nucleotides, the CDR3 is TGTGCCAGCAGCCAAGTTTCAGGGGTAACGTATGGCTACACCTTC.

J is TRBJ2-5 and V is TRBV4-1; D uncertain. The CDR3 sequence is 12 residues long. Trimming took 4 bases from V and 5 from J, leaving 8 bases between them. The germline CDR1 and CDR2 sequences are MGHRA and YSYEKL. The CDR3 bases are TGCGCCAGCAGCCCGACGGGCGAGACCCAGTACTTC. Residues: CASSPTGETQYF.

Details on this clonotype: At one boundary the junction diverges from the germline segment, which might be a read error. The J gene is TRBJ2-7, the V gene TRBV6-2 or TRBV6-3; maybe TRBD1 (5 bases). CDR3 length: 15 residues. The germline CDR1 and CDR2 sequences are MNHEY and SVGEGT. As DNA, the CDR3 is TGTACCAGCAGTCCAGGGAAGGGCCGGAGCTACGAGCAGTACTTC. Translated: CTSSPGKGRSYEQYF.

This clonotype was seen at least ten times. V is TRBV10-3 and J is TRBJ2-7; no definite D call. V dropped 3 bases and J dropped 5 bases, with 5 bases sitting between them. Germline CDR1 and CDR2: ENHRY and SYGVKD. The CDR3 covers 11 residues. This CDR3 is CAISERDEQYF. The CDR3 DNA reads TGTGCCATCAGTGAAAGGGACGAGCAGTACTTC.

The chain uses TRBV6-5 and TRBJ2-7; a weak D match, TRBD1 (5 bases). The CDR3 is 13 amino acids. Trimming stripped 6 bases from V and 5 bases from J, with 14 bases between. Per germline, CDR1 MNHEY and CDR2 SVGAGI. CDR3 region: CASRNTGSNEQYF. CDR3 coding DNA: TGTGCCAGCAGAAACACAGGAAGTAACGAGCAGTACTTC.

In this sample, this clonotype turned up many times. The V call is TRBV7-2, the J call TRBJ2-5, with unresolved D. The V end was cut by 2 bases, the J end by 0 bases, with 10 bases between. Germline assignment: CDR1 SGHTA and CDR2 FQGNSA. The CDR3 runs 15 residues. The CDR3 loop reads CASSLFHGYQETQYF. The CDR3 DNA follows: TGTGCCAGCAGCTTATTTCACGGATACCAAGAGACCCAGTACTTC.

The table lists this clonotype with a few counts. The chain employs TRBV5-5 and TRBJ2-2; tentatively, D is TRBD2 (5 bases). The V and J ends lost 2 bases and 3 bases respectively, with 11 bases between them. CDR3 length: 15 amino acids. Per germline, CDR1 SGHKS and CDR2 YYEKEE (reference sequence). The CDR3 spells CASSFQLGDTGELFF. The CDR3 nucleotides are TGTGCCAGCAGCTTTCAACTAGGCGACACCGGGGAGCTGTTTTTT.

This clonotype was picked up many times. The rearrangement joins TRBV29-1 to TRBJ2-3; unclear D gene. V was shortened by 0 bases and J by 1 base, with 2 bases between the two germline ends. The CDR3 runs to 12 residues. The germline V gene encodes CDR1 SQVTM and CDR2 ANQGSEA. The CDR3 spells CSVEDGTDTQYF. The CDR3 DNA reads as TGCAGCGTTGAAGATGGCACAGATACGCAGTATTTT.

This clonotype has a count of ten or more. CDR3 sequence reads: CASSLDSSGANVLTF. DNA of the CDR3: TGTGCCAGCAGTTTAGACAGCTCTGGGGCCAACGTCCTGACTTTC. The chain employs TRBV27 and TRBJ2-6; D possibly corresponds to TRBD1 (5 bases). The germline V and J ends were trimmed by 2 bases and 0 bases, with 5 bases remaining between them. CDR1 is MNHEY and CDR2 is SMNVEV in the germline V gene (reference sequence). This CDR3 region has 15 residues.

The CDR3 DNA reads as TGCGCCAGCAGCTTGGCCGGGACTAGCGGGAACTCCTACGAGCAGTACTTC. Its translation is CASSLAGTSGNSYEQYF. The chain recombines TRBV5-1 with TRBJ2-7; 13 bases align to TRBD2. The length of the CDR3 is 17 residues. The germline gives CDR1 SGHRS, CDR2 YFSETQ. V gave up 0 bases and J gave up 0 bases; unmatched junction bases: 3.

This chain connects TRBV5-1 to TRBJ2-3; 10 bases agree with TRBD2. V lost 0 bases to trimming and J lost 0 bases; unmatched junction nucleotides: 10. Per the germline V gene, CDR1 is SGHRS and CDR2 is YFSETQ. The CDR3 length is 19 residues. CDR3 sequence reads: CASSLDASGRPSSTDTQYF. The CDR3 DNA reads as TGCGCCAGCAGCTTGGATGCTAGCGGGAGACCCTCTAGCACAGATACGCAGTATTTT.

V and J are TRBV24-1 and TRBJ1-2, with no clear D. Looked up from germline, CDR1 is KGHDR and CDR2 is SFDVKD. Trimming removed 5 bases at V and 1 base at J, with 10 bases between. This CDR3 spans 14 amino acids. CDR3 DNA: TGTGCCACCAGTGGGGAGACACTTAACTATGGCTACACCTTC. Residues: CATSGETLNYGYTF.

The sample holds a few counts of this clonotype. V is TRBV4-1 and J is TRBJ2-3, with TRBD2 as a possible D gene (6 bases). The V end lost 6 bases, the J end lost 2 bases, and 15 bases lay between the germline ends. CDR1 and CDR2 (germline): MGHRA, YSYEKL. This CDR3 region has 15 residues. The DNA of the CDR3 is TGCGCCAGCAGTCGCTCGGGGGTCTACACAGATACGCAGTATTTT. Protein: CASSRSGVYTDTQYF.

This clonotype occurred a few times. The chain has TRBV18 and TRBJ1-4, with D unresolved. This CDR3 is built from 14 residues. V lost 3 bases and J 8 bases, leaving 13 bases between the germline ends. Germline V CDR1 and CDR2: KGHSH, LQKENI. The CDR3 nucleotides read TGTGCCAGCTCACCTCAATCGGGCCGCGAAAAACTGTTTTTT. Protein product: CASSPQSGREKLFF.